This passage covers 18 T cell receptor beta chains from one sample sequenced in a study of CD8 T cells in Susac syndrome. Random hexamers were used to reverse transcribe an amount of about 0.45 to 1 ug RNA. TCRdb reprocessed the immunoSEQ multiplex PCR reads via MiXCR and lists one record per CDR3 protein. This repertoire shows more than 70,000 distinct CDR3 sequences, roughly 94% found once; its top ten account for roughly 0.5%. Material: CD8+ T cells from PBMCs. These receptors were taken from a human donor with Susac syndrome.

The chain carries TRBV14 and TRBJ2-7; a weak D match, TRBD1 (5 bases). Germline CDR1 and CDR2: SGHDN and FVKESK. There are 11 residues in the CDR3. V was clipped by 5 bases and J by 6 bases, with 8 bases between them. The CDR3 region is CASSKGSEQYF. CDR3 sequence (DNA): TGTGCCAGCAGCAAGGGGTCCGAGCAGTACTTC.

This clonotype was picked up a small number of times. The V call is TRBV12-3 or TRBV12-4, the J call TRBJ2-6; D is uncertain. The CDR3 has 13 amino acids. The germline V and J ends were trimmed by 4 bases and 1 base, with 2 bases remaining between them. As DNA, the CDR3 is TGTGCCAGCAGTTATTCTGGGGCCAACGTCCTGACTTTC. Translation: CASSYSGANVLTF.

The chain employs TRBV20-1 and TRBJ1-1; 7 bases fit TRBD1. With 2 bases clipped from V and 6 bases from J, the junction kept 15 bases outside the gene matches. CDR3 length: 16 amino acids. Per the germline V gene, CDR1 is DFQATT and CDR2 is SNEGSKA (reference sequence). The DNA of the CDR3 is TGCAGTGCTAGAAGACAGGGCGAATATAAAGTTCCTGAAGCTTTCTTT. It specifies CSARRQGEYKVPEAFF.

The gene calls are TRBV3-1 and TRBJ2-2, with D maybe TRBD2 (5 bases). Looked up from germline, CDR1 is LGHDT and CDR2 is YNNKEL (reference sequence). The V end lost 0 bases, the J end lost 6 bases, and 11 bases lay between the germline ends. CDR3 size: 15 residues. CDR3 sequence: CASSQEGRASGELFF. The DNA of the CDR3 is TGTGCCAGCAGCCAAGAAGGGCGGGCTTCCGGGGAGCTGTTTTTT.

J is TRBJ2-7 and V is TRBV3-1, with TRBD2 as a possible D gene (5 bases). Germline lookup yields CDR1 LGHDT and CDR2 YNNKEL (reference sequence). Trimming removed 5 bases from V and 0 bases from J, with 8 bases in between. The CDR3 covers 13 residues. CDR3 region: CASSLTTSYEQYF. The CDR3 coding sequence is TGTGCCAGCAGCTTGACTACCTCCTACGAGCAGTACTTC.

This chain connects TRBV3-1 to TRBJ2-1; TRBD2 matches at 7 bases. Per germline, CDR1 LGHDT and CDR2 YNNKEL (reference sequence). The CDR3 contains 16 residues. V was clipped by 6 bases and J by 2 bases; unmatched bases: 10. CDR3 region: CASRRRSGAPYNEQFF. The CDR3 DNA reads as TGTGCCAGCAGGCGGCGAAGCGGGGCTCCCTACAATGAGCAGTTCTTC.

J is TRBJ2-1 and V is TRBV7-9; 8 bases fit TRBD2. The CDR3 covers 16 residues. The V gene's germline CDR1 is SEHNR and CDR2 FQNEAQ (reference sequence). V lost 5 bases, J lost 7 bases, and 13 bases stayed unmatched. CDR3 bases: TGTGCCAGCAGCCTCCTGATCGGGGGGGTAGGAAATGAGCAGTTCTTC. Protein product: CASSLLIGGVGNEQFF.

The chain uses TRBV27 and TRBJ2-5; TRBD2 is a possible D gene (6 bases). Germline CDR1 MNHEY, CDR2 SMNVEV (reference sequence). With 0 bases removed from V and 5 bases from J, the gap between germline ends came to 13 bases. The CDR3 has 15 amino acids. CDR3 in amino acids: CASSLSGTSRETQYF. The CDR3 DNA follows: TGTGCCAGCAGTTTATCGGGGACTTCGAGGGAGACCCAGTACTTC.

This clonotype has just one count. The rearrangement links TRBV7-9 to TRBJ1-1; D unclear. There are 13 residues in the CDR3. The germline V gene has CDR1 SEHNR and CDR2 FQNEAQ (reference sequence). Trimming cost V 6 bases and J 1 base, with 9 bases left between them. This chain's CDR3 is CASSSERNTEAFF. In DNA form, the CDR3 reads TGTGCCAGCAGTTCGGAACGGAACACTGAAGCTTTCTTT.

V usage is TRBV7-8 and J usage is TRBJ2-1, with D possibly being TRBD1 or TRBD2 (5 bases each). This CDR3 has 14 amino acids. CDR1 is SGHVS and CDR2 is FQNEAQ in the germline V gene. V was clipped by 5 bases and J by 5 bases, with 13 bases between them. The CDR3 coding sequence is TGTGCCAGCAGCAGGGACCTCACAAACAATGAGCAGTTCTTC. Translated: CASSRDLTNNEQFF.

The chain has TRBV11-2 and TRBJ2-7; D unclear. Germline V lookup: CDR1 SGHAT, CDR2 FQNNGV. This CDR3 has 14 amino acids. Trimming took off 4 bases at V and 6 bases at J, with 16 bases between the two ends. As DNA, the CDR3 is TGTGCCAGCAGCTCCCGCCCGTTCTCCGCCGAGCAGTACTTC. Translation gives CASSSRPFSAEQYF.

The chain recombines TRBV2 with TRBJ2-1; TRBD2 agrees at 10 bases. The trim removed 8 bases at V and 7 bases at J, leaving 2 bases unmatched. Germline V CDR1 and CDR2: SNHLY, FYNNEI. CDR3 length equals 12 residues. CDR3 residues: CASQTSGNEQFF. The CDR3 nucleotides read TGTGCCAGCCAGACTAGCGGGAATGAGCAGTTCTTC.

The chain has TRBV6-2 or TRBV6-3 and TRBJ2-7, with D possibly TRBD2 on 6 matching bases. Trimming left V 4 bases short and J 0 bases short, with 13 bases between. The germline V gene has CDR1 MNHEY and CDR2 SVGEGT. CDR3 length equals 15 residues. Here the CDR3 DNA reads TGTGCCAGCAGTTTCCCGCCCGGGAGCTCCTACGAGCAGTACTTC. It encodes CASSFPPGSSYEQYF.

The chain carries TRBV7-9 and TRBJ2-3; D remains unclear. Trimming removed 3 bases at V and 5 bases at J, with 15 bases between. CDR1 is SEHNR, CDR2 FQNEAQ, per germline (reference sequence). The CDR3 sequence is 15 residues long. The CDR3 sequence is CASSFYAQPRDTQYF. The CDR3 DNA follows: TGTGCCAGCAGCTTTTATGCCCAGCCGCGAGATACGCAGTATTTT.

V is TRBV29-1 and J is TRBJ2-3; 11 bases line up with TRBD1. Germline V gives CDR1 SQVTM, CDR2 ANQGSEA. The J segment lost 5 bases and the V segment lost 6 bases, leaving 7 bases of the junction unmatched. The CDR3 extends over 14 amino acids. CDR3 nucleotides: TGCAGCGTCTCCGGGACAGGGGGACGAGATACGCAGTATTTT. This gives the protein CSVSGTGGRDTQYF.

This clonotype was recorded only once. The rearrangement links TRBV12-5 to TRBJ2-7; D possibly matches TRBD1 or TRBD2 (5 bases each). Germline lookup yields CDR1 LGHNT and CDR2 FRNRAP. V was pared by 6 bases and J by 5 bases, with 11 bases between. This CDR3 has 12 amino acids. The DNA of the CDR3 is TGTGCTAGTGGCCCGGGACGCGACGAGCAGTACTTC. Amino acid sequence: CASGPGRDEQYF.

This chain joins TRBV2 and TRBJ1-1, with TRBD1 matching over 8 bases. CDR1 SNHLY and CDR2 FYNNEI come from the germline V gene. The CDR3 consists of 16 residues. Unmatched junction bases numbered 8, after V lost 5 bases and J lost 0 bases. DNA for the CDR3: TGTGCCAGCAGTTTAGTAGAGACAGGGGTGAACACTGAAGCTTTCTTT. As protein: CASSLVETGVNTEAFF.

Here the CDR3 reads CASSGRLAGGIQETQYF. DNA of the CDR3: TGTGCCAGCTCCGGGCGGCTAGCGGGGGGGATACAAGAGACCCAGTACTTC. V usage is TRBV28 and J usage is TRBJ2-5; 12 bases line up with TRBD2. J gave up 2 bases and V 8 bases, and 12 bases lay outside the gene matches. This CDR3 has 17 residues. Germline V gene data show CDR1 as MDHEN and CDR2 as SYDVKM.